The 30 T cell receptor beta chains presented below share a single source sample, sequenced in a study of T cell clonality in common variable immunodeficiency. TCRdb keeps only in-frame clones here, not all; method: immunoSEQ multiplex PCR. Singletons are absent from the sample, which has about 31,000 clones. Sequencing was performed on peripheral blood mononuclear cells. The receptors derive from a person aged 18 to 70 in good health.

This clone was observed many times. The read ends 3 residues before the CDR3 terminus; that terminus is restored from the germline J gene. The rearrangement uses TRBV2 and TRBJ2-5; 11 bases agree with TRBD2. With V trimmed by 7 bases and J by 2 bases, 9 bases remained unmatched. The CDR3 runs to 16 residues. Per the germline V gene, CDR1 is SNHLY and CDR2 is FYNNEI. The CDR3 loop is CASTPSGLADQETQYF. CDR3 DNA, as far as it was read: TGTGCCAGCACCCCTTCGGGACTAGCGGATCAAGAGACC.

This clone was found many times. From the germline J gene comes the end of the CDR3, since the read stops 3 residues before it. The chain is built from TRBV5-1 and TRBJ2-3; 9 nucleotides match TRBD2. The germline V gene encodes CDR1 SGHRS and CDR2 YFSETQ. There are 16 residues in the CDR3. V was pared by 5 bases and J by 3 bases, with 10 bases of the junction left unmatched. The CDR3: CASSPISGGVTDTQYF. The part of the CDR3 DNA that was read is TGCGCCAGCAGTCCCATTAGCGGGGGCGTTACAGATACG.

This clone was seen ten or more times. This CDR3 reads CASSSTGVRGNIQYF. Incomplete CDR3 DNA: TGTGCCAGCAGCTCAACAGGGGTACGGGGAAACATT. The rearrangement links TRBV5-5 to TRBJ2-4, with 7 bases fitting TRBD1. The CDR3 end is not reached by the read, which stops 3 residues before it; the germline J gene fills it in. The junction had 9 bases not matched to a gene; V was cut back by 3 bases and J by 6 bases. The CDR3 contains 15 residues. Germline-derived CDR1 and CDR2 are SGHKS and YYEKEE (reference sequence).

This clone was seen at least ten times. CDR3 protein: CSARDRGAGLSYNEQFF. The DNA read from the CDR3 is TGCAGTGCTCGGGACAGGGGGGCAGGGCTATCTTACAATGAG. J is TRBJ2-1 and V is TRBV20-1; TRBD1 aligns across 11 bases. Read coverage stops 3 residues before the CDR3 terminus; the germline J gene supplies the remainder. This CDR3 has 17 amino acids. Germline CDR1 and CDR2: DFQATT and SNEGSKA (reference sequence). Germline trimming cut 5 bases from V and 4 bases from J; bases unmatched to any gene: 13.

To note about this clone: The read terminates 3 residues before the CDR3 end, so the remaining end is supplied by the germline J gene. The rearrangement uses TRBV7-9 and TRBJ2-5; 7 nucleotides match TRBD1. The length of the CDR3 is 14 residues. Germline-derived CDR1 and CDR2 are SEHNR and FQNEAQ (reference sequence). After removal of 3 bases from V and 6 bases from J, the junction contained 7 bases not matched to a gene. The sequenced part of the CDR3 DNA is TGTGCCAGCAGCTTTCCAGGGGGTAAACAGACC. It encodes CASSFPGGKQT. The CDR3 in full is CASSFPGGKQTQYF.

This clone was counted at least ten times. Sequencing ends 3 residues short of the CDR3 end; the germline J gene provides the rest. V is TRBV7-2 and J is TRBJ1-1, with no clear D. This CDR3 has 13 amino acids. Looked up from germline, CDR1 is SGHTA and CDR2 is FQGNSA. V lost 4 bases and J lost 0, with 6 bases in between. The CDR3 here is CASSSTMNTEAFF. The CDR3 DNA, read in part, is TGTGCCAGCAGCTCGACAATGAACACTGAA.

This clone was seen at least ten times. The CDR3 end lies 3 residues beyond the end of the read and is filled in from the germline J gene. The V gene is TRBV30, the J gene TRBJ2-5; D remains unclear. Trimming cost V 0 bases and J 5 bases, with 16 bases left between them. Per germline, CDR1 GTSNPN and CDR2 SVGIG (reference sequence). The CDR3 contains 15 residues. CDR3 DNA, as far as it was read: TGTGCCTGGAGTGTACTTAAGACTCCCGGGGAGACC. Protein product: CAWSVLKTPGET. The whole CDR3 is CAWSVLKTPGETQYF.

This clone was counted ten times or more. The read ends 3 residues before the CDR3 terminus; that terminus is restored from the germline J gene. The chain combines TRBV19 with TRBJ2-3, with TRBD1 as a possible D gene (6 bases). The germline V gene encodes CDR1 LNHDA and CDR2 SQIVND (reference sequence). The CDR3 totals 14 residues. V was trimmed by 7 bases and J by 1 base, leaving 12 bases between them. The sequenced CDR3 bases are TGTGCCAGTAAGAGGGCAGGGGGCACAGATACG. It codes for CASKRAGGTDT. The full CDR3 sequence reads CASKRAGGTDTQYF.

This clone was observed many times. Coverage ceases 3 residues before the CDR3 finishes, and the germline J gene fills in the end. This chain joins TRBV11-2 and TRBJ2-7; 9 nucleotides line up with TRBD1. J gave up 4 bases and V 0 bases, and 4 bases lay outside the gene matches. Germline CDR1 and CDR2: SGHAT and FQNNGV. CDR3 length: 15 amino acids. The CDR3 here is CASSLDYRGPYEQYF. Incomplete CDR3 DNA: TGTGCCAGCAGCTTAGACTACAGGGGGCCGTACGAG.

This clone was recorded many times. Incomplete CDR3 DNA: TGTGCCAGCAGTTACCCGGGGACAAAGATCGAG. It is translated as CASSYPGTKIE. The whole CDR3 protein reads CASSYPGTKIEQYF. The gene calls are TRBV6-2 or TRBV6-3 and TRBJ2-7, with D tentatively TRBD1 (6 bases). The sequence runs out 3 residues before the end of the CDR3; the remainder is reconstructed from the germline J gene. CDR1 is MNHEY and CDR2 is SVGEGT in the germline V gene. V was cut by 2 bases and J by 6 bases, with 14 bases left in between. This CDR3 spans 14 amino acids.

This clone was counted many times. With the read ending 3 residues before the CDR3 end, the germline J gene is used to fill in that end. V gene TRBV19 combines with J gene TRBJ1-6, with 8 bases aligning to TRBD1. V shed 10 bases and J 8 bases; nucleotides not matched to a gene: 7. The length of the CDR3 is 13 residues. The germline CDR1 and CDR2 sequences are LNHDA and SQIVND (reference sequence). The sequenced CDR3 bases are TGTGCCACCGCGGACAGGGAGTATTCACCC. Protein product: CATADREYSP. The whole CDR3 sequence is CATADREYSPLHF. Full variable domain (remainder filled in from reference TRBV19 and TRBJ1-6): DGGITQSPKYLFRKEGQNVTLSCEQNLNHDAMYWYRQDPGQGLRLIYYSQIVNDFQKGDIAEGYSVSREKKESFPLTVTSAQKNPTAFYLCATADREYSPLHFGNGTRLTVT.

There are many counts of this clone. The read terminates 3 residues before the CDR3 end, so the remaining end is supplied by the germline J gene. The rearrangement joins TRBV29-1 to TRBJ2-7; 11 nucleotides match TRBD1. The length of the CDR3 is 13 residues. Germline assignment: CDR1 SQVTM and CDR2 ANQGSEA. With 7 bases clipped from V and 2 bases from J, the junction kept 4 bases outside the gene matches. The DNA read from the CDR3 is TGCAGCGCCCGGACAGGGGGCCCCTACGAG. Translation gives CSARTGGPYE. The whole CDR3 reads CSARTGGPYEQYF.

To note about this clone: Read sequence stops 3 residues before the CDR3 end, and the germline J gene provides the missing end. The rearrangement uses TRBV11-2 and TRBJ2-3; D gene uncertain. There are 15 residues in the CDR3. Germline assignment: CDR1 SGHAT and CDR2 FQNNGV. The sequenced part of the CDR3 DNA is TGTGCCAGCAGCCCACACCCTGCTCGGGTGGAGACG. This sequence encodes CASSPHPARVET. The full-length CDR3 reads as CASSPHPARVETQYF. Complete variable domain (other parts from reference TRBV11-2 and TRBJ2-3): EAGVAQSPRYKIIEKRQSVAFWCNPISGHATLYWYQQILGQGPKLLIQFQNNGVVDDSQLPKDRFSAERLKGVDSTLKIQPAKLEDSAVYLCASSPHPARVETQYFGPGTRLTVL.

This clone was seen ten or more times. The observed sequence ends 3 residues before the CDR3 terminus, with the missing tail filled in from the germline J gene. The chain couples TRBV18 to TRBJ2-7, with 10 bases identical to TRBD2. The length of the CDR3 is 14 residues. Looked up from germline, CDR1 is KGHSH and CDR2 is LQKENI. V shed 3 bases, J shed 3 bases, and the junction held 2 bases outside the gene matches. CDR3 loop: CASSPGLALYEQYF. The CDR3 DNA, read in part, is TGTGCCAGCTCACCGGGACTAGCGCTCTACGAG.

This clone was recorded a few times. The read ends 3 residues early relative to the CDR3; the germline J gene fills the gap. V gene TRBV6-1 combines with J gene TRBJ1-2; TRBD1 is a possible D gene (5 bases). The length of the CDR3 is 15 residues. Germline V gene lookup returns CDR1 MNHNS and CDR2 SASEGT. The CDR3 bases that were read are TGTGCCAGCAGTGAAACAGGCTTGGGCACAGATACC. Its protein product is CASSETGLGTDT. The entire CDR3 reads CASSETGLGTDTYTF.

Many counts were recorded for this clone. The CDR3 is cut off 3 residues early in the read; its end comes from the germline J gene. This chain links TRBV4-1 with TRBJ2-3; D gene unclear. The CDR3 contains 12 residues. Germline CDR1 and CDR2: MGHRA and YSYEKL. Trimming shortened V by 5 bases and J by 6 bases, and 9 bases separated the two germline ends. The CDR3 protein is CASSTRADTQYF. The CDR3 bases that were read are TGCGCCAGCAGCACCCGTGCGGATACG.

This clone was picked up many times. With the read ending 3 residues before the CDR3 end, the germline J gene is used to fill in that end. This sequence joins TRBV10-1 and TRBJ1-1; D possibly corresponds to TRBD1 (6 bases). CDR1 is WNHNN, CDR2 SYGVQD, per germline (reference sequence). The CDR3 loop spans 16 amino acids. Trimming shortened V by 4 bases and J by 1 base, and 16 bases separated the two germline ends. The CDR3 sequence is CASSGRRQVKNTEAFF. The sequenced CDR3 bases are TGCGCCAGCAGTGGCCGAAGACAGGTGAAGAACACTGAA.

This clone occurred many times. The sequence runs out 3 residues before the end of the CDR3; the remainder is reconstructed from the germline J gene. The chain combines TRBV5-4 with TRBJ2-3, with 7 bases fitting TRBD2. The germline CDR1 and CDR2 sequences are SGHNT and YYREEE (reference sequence). CDR3 length equals 14 residues. With 2 bases clipped from V and 2 bases from J, the junction kept 2 bases outside the gene matches. CDR3 sequence reads: CASSLAGYTDTQYF. The CDR3 DNA, read in part, is TGTGCCAGCAGCTTAGCGGGATACACAGATACG.

On this clone: With the read ending 3 residues before the CDR3 end, the germline J gene is used to fill in that end. The chain joins TRBV11-3 to TRBJ2-1, with 8 bases identical to TRBD1. V trimming: 0 bases; J trimming: 4 bases; junction bases outside the gene matches: 2. Germline V CDR1 and CDR2: SGHNT, YENEEA. The CDR3 length is 15 residues. Partial CDR3 DNA: TGTGCCAGCAGCTTAGATGGGACAGGATACAATGAG. Residues: CASSLDGTGYNE. The entire CDR3 protein reads CASSLDGTGYNEQFF.

This clone was picked up many times. Sequencing ends 3 residues short of the CDR3 end; the germline J gene provides the rest. The V and J genes are TRBV6-8 and TRBJ2-4, with 11 positions matching TRBD2. The CDR3 is 14 amino acids. Germline V gives CDR1 MNHGY, CDR2 SAAAGT. The CDR3 DNA, read in part, is TGTGCCAGGCCGGGACAGGTGACTAGCGGGGTT. It codes for CARPGQVTSGV. The entire CDR3 reads CARPGQVTSGVQYF.

At least ten counts were recorded for this clone. The sequence runs out 3 residues before the end of the CDR3; the remainder is reconstructed from the germline J gene. The V gene is TRBV2, the J gene TRBJ1-4; no definite D call. Between the trimmed V and J ends, which lost 6 bases and 8 bases, there was a span of 13 bases. Germline CDR1 and CDR2: SNHLY and FYNNEI. The CDR3 sequence is 13 residues long. This CDR3 reads CASSRGSLEKLFF. CDR3 DNA, as far as it was read: TGTGCCAGCAGCCGCGGTTCGTTAGAAAAA.

This clone occurred a few times. The read stops 3 residues short of the end of the CDR3; the missing end is completed from the germline J gene. This chain links TRBV5-1 with TRBJ2-2, with D possibly TRBD1 on 7 matching bases. This CDR3 spans 15 amino acids. Germline CDR1 and CDR2: SGHRS and YFSETQ. Trimming stripped 0 bases from V and 4 bases from J, with 10 bases between. CDR3: CASSLAGDSTGELFF. CDR3 DNA, as far as it was read: TGCGCCAGCAGCTTGGCGGGGGACAGCACCGGGGAG. The full variable domain, in which reference TRBV5-1 and TRBJ2-2 provide the parts outside the CDR3, is KAGVTQTPRYLIKTRGQQVTLSCSPISGHRSVSWYQQTPGQGLQFLFEYFSETQRNKGNFPGRFSGRQFSNSRSEMNVSTLELGDSALYLCASSLAGDSTGELFFGEGSRLTVL.

Many counts were recorded for this clone. The read terminates 3 residues ahead of where the CDR3 ends, so the germline J gene completes it. The chain combines TRBV10-3 with TRBJ1-5; TRBD1 matches 7 bases. The CDR3 runs 13 residues. Germline loops: CDR1 ENHRY, CDR2 SYGVKD. The V gene end was trimmed by 11 bases and the J gene end by 3 bases; junction bases not matched to a gene: 7. CDR3 loop: CAVPGTDNQPQHF. Partial CDR3 DNA: TGTGCCGTTCCCGGGACAGACAATCAGCCC.

In its sample, this clone was seen many times. The CDR3 bases that were read are TGTGCCAGCAGCTTAGGTCAGGGGCACGAGACC. Its translation is CASSLGQGHET. The entire CDR3 protein is CASSLGQGHETQYF. The V call is TRBV7-8, the J call TRBJ2-5; D is perhaps TRBD1 (6 bases). The CDR3 is cut off 3 residues early in the read; its end comes from the germline J gene. CDR3 length equals 14 residues. Germline loops: CDR1 SGHVS, CDR2 FQNEAQ. Trimming left V 1 base short and J 5 bases short, with 11 bases between.

This clone has at least ten counts. The read finishes 3 residues shy of the CDR3 end, and the germline J gene is used to complete it. This sequence joins TRBV30 and TRBJ1-1; weak D call: TRBD1 (6 bases). There are 11 residues in the CDR3. The germline CDR1 and CDR2 sequences are GTSNPN and SVGIG (reference sequence). Trimming took off 2 bases at V and 7 bases at J, with 8 bases between the two ends. The CDR3 DNA, read in part, is TGTGCCTGGAGTTTACAGGGTGAA. Translating it yields CAWSLQGE. The whole CDR3 reads CAWSLQGEAFF.

This clone has a count of ten or more. The CDR3 extends 3 residues past the end of the read, so its final part is completed from the germline J gene. The V gene is TRBV30, the J gene TRBJ2-4; D might be TRBD1 (5 bases). The CDR3 spans 11 residues. CDR1 is GTSNPN and CDR2 is SVGIG in the germline V gene (reference sequence). The V end lost 3 bases, the J end lost 8 bases, and 8 bases lay between the germline ends. CDR3 DNA, as far as it was read: TGTGCCTGGAGCCTAGGGGACATT. Its protein is CAWSLGDI. The full CDR3 protein is CAWSLGDIQYF.

This clone was seen many times. From the germline J gene comes the end of the CDR3, since the read stops 3 residues before it. J is TRBJ1-1 and V is TRBV29-1, with D tentatively TRBD1 (5 bases). The CDR3 has 12 residues. V was trimmed by 0 bases and J by 5 bases, leaving 7 bases between them. Germline CDR1 reads SQVTM; CDR2 reads ANQGSEA. This CDR3 is CSVEEGETEAFF. The CDR3 bases that were read are TGCAGCGTTGAAGAAGGGGAAACTGAA.

Many counts were recorded for this clone. The read halts 3 residues ahead of the CDR3 end, with the missing end drawn from the germline J gene. J is TRBJ1-2 and V is TRBV20-1; a weak D match, TRBD1 (5 bases). Trimming cost V 5 bases and J 2 bases, with 12 bases left between them. This CDR3 spans 13 amino acids. Germline assignment: CDR1 DFQATT and CDR2 SNEGSKA (reference sequence). The CDR3 is CSAGGGVNYGYTF. CDR3 DNA, as far as it was read: TGCAGTGCTGGCGGGGGGGTCAACTATGGC.

Concerning this clone: The read stops 3 residues short of the end of the CDR3; the missing end is completed from the germline J gene. The rearrangement links TRBV19 to TRBJ2-4, with 7 bases that match TRBD2. Germline lookup yields CDR1 LNHDA and CDR2 SQIVND (reference sequence). The CDR3 has 14 residues. Trimming cost V 6 bases and J 6 bases; bases outside gene matches: 8. Partial CDR3 DNA: TGTGCCAGTAGGGCGGGAGTTTGGGGAAACATT. Protein sequence: CASRAGVWGNI. The full CDR3 reads CASRAGVWGNIQYF.

This clone has at least ten counts. The read gets to within 3 residues of the CDR3 end, and the germline J gene fills in the rest. The rearrangement uses TRBV7-3 and TRBJ2-7, with D perhaps matching TRBD1 (7 bases). The CDR3 totals 16 residues. The V end was cut by 5 bases, the J end by 6 bases, with 23 bases between. CDR1 and CDR2 from the germline V gene are SGHTA and FQGTGA. CDR3 protein: CASSPSGAGGFSEQYF. CDR3 bases read: TGTGCCAGCAGCCCCTCCGGGGCAGGGGGGTTCTCCGAG. Full variable domain (missing parts from reference TRBV7-3 and TRBJ2-7): GAGVSQTPSNKVTEKGKYVELRCDPISGHTALYWYRQSLGQGPEFLIYFQGTGAADDSGLPNDRFFAVRPEGSVSTLKIQRTERGDSAVYLCASSPSGAGGFSEQYFGPGTRLTVT.